The clone carrying this T cell receptor (beta chain) was counted a few times. The antigen is not known. These data come from a study of cytomegalovirus exposure and HLA in healthy donors. On the study more broadly: From about 179 million T cells, an earlier analysis saw approximately 110 million unique TCR beta sequences. HLA-typed donors contributed approximately 86 million unique TCRs, which were held in an early data release.

The germline V and J ends were trimmed by 5 bases and 2 bases, with 14 bases remaining between them. The CDR3 extends over 15 amino acids. Germline CDR1 SGHNT, CDR2 YENEEA. Study results and limitations: Later analysis suggested most CMV-associated TCR beta chains were HLA-restricted. Presence/absence analyses assumed roughly uniform sequencing depth across donors.

Primers included in the PCR were 60 Vbeta and 13 Jbeta primers. TCRdb's table, derived via immunoSEQ multiplex PCR, lists solely in-frame clones and lacks some. Among 65,000 to 85,000 clones listed, around 10% were seen once. The chain recombines TRBV11-3 with TRBJ2-3; no reliable D call. Sequenced sample: PBMCs. This sequence originates from a man in his sixties in good health and CMV-seropositive. The chain's CDR3 is CASSISYADTDTQYF. The DNA for the CDR3 is TGTGCCAGCAGCATTAGCTACGCTGACACAGATACGCAGTATTTT. The full variable domain, in which reference TRBV11-3 and TRBJ2-3 provide the parts outside the CDR3, is EAGVVQSPRYKIIEKKQPVAFWCNPISGHNTLYWYLQNLGQGPELLIRYENEEAVDDSQLPKDRFSAERLKGVDSTLKIQPAELGDSAVYLCASSISYADTDTQYFGPGTRLTVL.